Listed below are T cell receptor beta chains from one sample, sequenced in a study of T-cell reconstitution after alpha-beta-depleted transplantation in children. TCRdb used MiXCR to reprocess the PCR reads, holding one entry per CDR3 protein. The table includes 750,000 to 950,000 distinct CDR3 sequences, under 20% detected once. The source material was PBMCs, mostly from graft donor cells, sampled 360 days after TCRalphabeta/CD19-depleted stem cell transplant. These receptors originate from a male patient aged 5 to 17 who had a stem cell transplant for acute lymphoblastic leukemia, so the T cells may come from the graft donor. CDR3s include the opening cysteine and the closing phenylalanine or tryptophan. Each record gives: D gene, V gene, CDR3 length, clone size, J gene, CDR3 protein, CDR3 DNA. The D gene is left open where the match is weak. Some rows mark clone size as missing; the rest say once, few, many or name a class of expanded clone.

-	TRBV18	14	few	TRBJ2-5	CASSPVDRLETQYF	TGTGCCAGCTCACCCGTGGACAGACTAGAGACCCAGTACTTC
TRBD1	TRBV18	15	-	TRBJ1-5	CASSGGQGAHQPQHF	TGTGCCAGCTCTGGCGGACAGGGGGCCCATCAGCCCCAGCATTTT
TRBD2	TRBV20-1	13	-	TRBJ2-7	CSAIPGLSYEQYF	TGCAGTGCTATACCGGGACTATCGTACGAGCAGTACTTC
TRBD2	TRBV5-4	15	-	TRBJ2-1	CASSLQREGLNEQFF	TGTGCCAGCAGCTTGCAGCGGGAGGGCCTCAATGAGCAGTTCTTC
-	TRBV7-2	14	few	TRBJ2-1	CASSLETVYNEQFF	TGTGCCAGCAGCTTAGAAACGGTCTACAATGAGCAGTTCTTC
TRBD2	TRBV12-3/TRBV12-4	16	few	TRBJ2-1	CASSLWGGRDNNEQFF	TGTGCCAGCAGTTTGTGGGGCGGGAGGGACAACAATGAGCAGTTCTTC
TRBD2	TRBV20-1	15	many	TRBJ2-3	CSAPGWKGGTDTQYF	TGCAGTGCTCCCGGGTGGAAGGGAGGGACAGATACGCAGTATTTT
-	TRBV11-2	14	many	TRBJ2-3	CASSFRSKADTQYF	TGTGCCAGCAGCTTCCGGAGTAAGGCAGATACGCAGTATTTT
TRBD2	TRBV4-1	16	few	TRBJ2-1	CASSQAAGGFVNEQFF	TGCGCCAGCAGCCAAGCAGCGGGAGGATTTGTAAATGAGCAGTTCTTC
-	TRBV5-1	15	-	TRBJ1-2	CASSSRQPAGYGYTF	TGCGCCAGCAGCTCCAGACAGCCAGCAGGGTATGGCTACACCTTC
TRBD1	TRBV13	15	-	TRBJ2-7	CASSDEDRDGYEQYF	TGTGCCAGCAGCGACGAGGACAGGGACGGATACGAGCAGTACTTC
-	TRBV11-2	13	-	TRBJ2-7	CATREKGLIEQYF	TGTGCCACCAGGGAGAAGGGCCTGATCGAGCAGTACTTC
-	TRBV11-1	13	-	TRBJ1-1	CASKFARTTEAFF	TGTGCCAGCAAATTCGCCCGGACCACTGAAGCTTTCTTT
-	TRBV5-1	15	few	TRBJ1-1	CASSWLGQWGTEAFF	TGCGCCAGCAGCTGGCTGGGACAATGGGGCACTGAAGCTTTCTTT
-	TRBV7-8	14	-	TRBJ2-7	CASSLIGQTYEQYF	TGTGCCAGCAGCTTAATAGGCCAGACCTACGAGCAGTACTTC
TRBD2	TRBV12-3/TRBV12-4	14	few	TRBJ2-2	CAGSLALNTGELFF	TGTGCCGGATCACTAGCGCTTAACACCGGGGAGCTGTTTTTT